The clone carrying this T cell receptor beta chain showed up just a few times. Its antigen is not known. The record originates from a study of response to subunit inactivated influenza vaccine. General study points: Only a handful of new T cells, the authors suggested, are recruited with each seasonal influenza vaccination.

TCRdb redid the calling of the RT-PCR reads with MiXCR, one entry per CDR3 protein. The table lists over 450,000 distinct CDR3 sequences, approximately 12% of them singletons, with under 15% in the top ten. Germline V gene lookup returns CDR1 SGHTA and CDR2 FQGNSA. CDR3 length: 14 amino acids. V was cut by 5 bases and J by 4 bases, with 15 bases left in between. This chain connects TRBV7-2 to TRBJ2-7; the D gene is possibly TRBD1 (5 bases). The sample here was PBMCs from blood, taken about 6 weeks after vaccination. The TCR originated in a man in his fifties or sixties who received an inactivated influenza vaccine. The CDR3 coding sequence is TGTGCCAGCAGCGATCCGTCCAGGGCTTACGAGCAGTACTTC. Its protein is CASSDPSRAYEQYF.